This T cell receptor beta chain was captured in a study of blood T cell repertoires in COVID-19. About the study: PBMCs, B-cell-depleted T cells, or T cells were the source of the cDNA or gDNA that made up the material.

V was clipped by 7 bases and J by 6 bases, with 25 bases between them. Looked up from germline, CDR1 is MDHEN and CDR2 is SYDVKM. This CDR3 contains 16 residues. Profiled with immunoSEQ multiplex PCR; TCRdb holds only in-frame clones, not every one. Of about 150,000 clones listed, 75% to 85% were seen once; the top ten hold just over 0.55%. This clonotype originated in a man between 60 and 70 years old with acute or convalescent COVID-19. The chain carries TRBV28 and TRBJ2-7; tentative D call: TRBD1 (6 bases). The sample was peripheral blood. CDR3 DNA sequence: TGTGCCAGCACTCTTAGCCCAGGGGCAGGGCAGGGCGAGCAGTACTTC. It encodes CASTLSPGAGQGEQYF. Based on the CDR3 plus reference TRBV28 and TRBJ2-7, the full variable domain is DVKVTQSSRYLVKRTGEKVFLECVQDMDHENMFWYRQDPGLGLRLIYFSYDVKMKEKGDIPEGYSVSREKKERFSLILESASTNQTSMYLCASTLSPGAGQGEQYFGPGTRLTVT.